The 29 T cell receptor beta chains presented below share a single source sample, sequenced in a study of OX40 agonist ivuxolimab in advanced cancers. Library creation used the immunoSEQ multiplex PCR assay. TCRdb mirrors the immuneACCESS table, restricted to in-frame sequences. Some clones are absent from its copies; in checked studies, under half trace to an unresolved V gene, and the reason for the others is unknown. This sample lists 60,000 to 70,000 clones; about 88% were detected once. In total, the top ten clones hold approximately 0.25% of the sample. This specimen consisted of CD4+ or CD8+ T cells sorted from blood, obtained in a trial of the OX40 agonist ivuxolimab. Source of these receptors: an adult with an advanced solid tumor such as melanoma, head and neck, liver or kidney cancer.

A remark on this clone: An end of the junction differs from the germline gene, which may be a read error. The gene calls are TRBV11-3 and TRBJ2-5, with TRBD1 matching over 9 bases. CDR1 is SGHNT and CDR2 is YENEEA in the germline V gene. This CDR3 is built from 13 residues. This chain's CDR3 is CASSKRQGEIQYF. The DNA of the CDR3 is TGTGCCAGCAGCAAACGACAGGGGGAGATCCAGTACTTC.

The V gene is TRBV9, the J gene TRBJ2-7, with D perhaps matching TRBD1 (6 bases). The CDR3 has 14 residues. Trimming left V 4 bases short and J 4 bases short, with 15 bases between. Per germline, CDR1 SGDLS and CDR2 YYNGEE. CDR3 coding DNA: TGTGCCAGCAGCCCCAGCCAGGGGCCTTACGAGCAGTACTTC. Amino acid sequence: CASSPSQGPYEQYF.

The chain is built from TRBV7-2 and TRBJ1-1; D is unresolved. V gave up 0 bases and J gave up 1 base, with 3 bases separating them. Looked up from germline, CDR1 is SGHTA and CDR2 is FQGNSA. The CDR3 is 13 amino acids. CDR3 sequence: CASSLARNTEAFF. The CDR3 DNA follows: TGTGCCAGCAGCTTAGCTAGGAACACTGAAGCTTTCTTT.

The genes are TRBV28 and TRBJ2-3, with 9 nucleotides matching TRBD2. Germline trimming cut 6 bases from V and 4 bases from J; bases unmatched to any gene: 8. The V gene's germline CDR1 is MDHEN and CDR2 SYDVKM. This CDR3 comprises 15 residues. Here the CDR3 reads CASRPGTSIPDTQYF. CDR3 nucleotides: TGTGCCAGCAGACCCGGGACTAGCATTCCAGATACGCAGTATTTT. The entire variable domain, with the rest obtained from reference TRBV28 and TRBJ2-3, is as follows: DVKVTQSSRYLVKRTGEKVFLECVQDMDHENMFWYRQDPGLGLRLIYFSYDVKMKEKGDIPEGYSVSREKKERFSLILESASTNQTSMYLCASRPGTSIPDTQYFGPGTRLTVL.

The chain combines TRBV27 with TRBJ1-2; possible D gene TRBD1, 6 bases. Germline assignment: CDR1 MNHEY and CDR2 SMNVEV (reference sequence). V was trimmed by 0 bases and J by 2 bases, leaving 25 bases between them. The CDR3 is made up of 20 amino acids. CDR3 nucleotide sequence: TGTGCCAGCAGTTTATCGGGGGGGTACGTAATGGACAGAAGCAACTATGGCTACACCTTC. It specifies CASSLSGGYVMDRSNYGYTF.

The chain is built from TRBV10-3 and TRBJ1-3; no firm D call. The CDR3 is made up of 14 amino acids. V gave up 7 bases and J gave up 0 bases, with 10 bases separating them. Germline CDR1 and CDR2: ENHRY and SYGVKD. Here the CDR3 DNA reads TGTGCCATCAACCTAGAATCCTCTGGAAACACCATATATTTT. It codes for CAINLESSGNTIYF.

CDR3 amino acids: CASSLVAAVSYNEQFF. The CDR3 DNA reads as TGCGCCAGCAGCTTGGTAGCTGCGGTCTCCTACAATGAGCAGTTCTTC. V and J are TRBV5-1 and TRBJ2-1; D not certain. V dropped 0 bases and J dropped 0 bases, with 10 bases sitting between them. The CDR3 is made up of 16 amino acids. CDR1 is SGHRS and CDR2 is YFSETQ in the germline V gene.

The chain has TRBV19 and TRBJ2-5, with a tentative D call TRBD2 (6 bases). This CDR3 spans 13 amino acids. Trimming stripped 6 bases from V and 5 bases from J, with 13 bases between. Germline V gene data show CDR1 as LNHDA and CDR2 as SQIVND (reference sequence). The CDR3 nucleotides are TGTGCCAGTAGCTTTGGACTAACGGAGACCCAGTACTTC. Encoded protein: CASSFGLTETQYF. The full variable domain, its missing parts supplied by reference TRBV19 and TRBJ2-5, is DGGITQSPKYLFRKEGQNVTLSCEQNLNHDAMYWYRQDPGQGLRLIYYSQIVNDFQKGDIAEGYSVSREKKESFPLTVTSAQKNPTAFYLCASSFGLTETQYFGPGTRLLVL.

The V call is TRBV4-1, the J call TRBJ2-7; D is perhaps TRBD2 (6 bases). CDR3 length equals 15 residues. With 3 bases removed from V and 2 bases from J, the gap between germline ends came to 14 bases. The V gene's germline CDR1 is MGHRA and CDR2 YSYEKL. The CDR3, as DNA: TGCGCCAGCAGCCACCCGGGACTCGGGGCCTACGAGCAGTACTTC. Translation gives CASSHPGLGAYEQYF.

The chain has TRBV4-1 and TRBJ1-4; D is unclear. The V end was cut by 0 bases, the J end by 0 bases, with 11 bases between. CDR3 length: 17 residues. CDR1 and CDR2 (germline): MGHRA, YSYEKL. This CDR3 is CASSQDRRAATNEKLFF. DNA of the CDR3: TGCGCCAGCAGCCAAGATCGGAGGGCTGCAACTAATGAAAAACTGTTTTTT.

This chain joins TRBV18 and TRBJ2-1, with 8 bases matching TRBD1. CDR1 and CDR2 (germline): KGHSH, LQKENI. The CDR3 sequence is 15 residues long. V lost 3 bases, J lost 7 bases, and 8 bases stayed unmatched. CDR3 in DNA: TGTGCCAGCTCACCGCGGCAGGGGGCTCAAAATGAGCAGTTCTTC. Translating gives CASSPRQGAQNEQFF.

This clone appeared a single time. J is TRBJ2-1 and V is TRBV21-1; whether TRBD2, the table's D call, matches the DNA was not checked. TRBV21-1 has pseudogene status. CDR3 length: 17 residues. CDR3 DNA: TGTGCCAGCAGCCGACGGACTATGGGTAGCTCCTACAATGAGCAGTTCTTC. It specifies CASSRRTMGSSYNEQFF.

The chain employs TRBV6-1 and TRBJ2-7; D call uncertain. V lost 5 bases, J lost 3 bases, and 8 bases lay in between. The germline CDR1 and CDR2 sequences are MNHNS and SASEGT. This CDR3 contains 12 residues. CDR3 loop: CASSYTLYEQYF. The CDR3 bases are TGTGCCAGCAGTTATACCCTCTACGAGCAGTACTTC.

The chain couples TRBV4-1 to TRBJ1-1; D is undetermined. Deletions cut 3 bases from V and 1 base from J, with 18 bases between. The V gene's germline CDR1 is MGHRA and CDR2 YSYEKL. The CDR3 contains 17 residues. CDR3 amino acids: CASSHVISRRGNTEAFF. CDR3 sequence (DNA): TGCGCCAGCAGCCATGTGATCTCCAGGCGGGGGAACACTGAAGCTTTCTTT.

The CDR3 spells CASSRSENQPQHF. CDR3 sequence (DNA): TGTGCCAGCAGTAGGTCAGAGAATCAGCCCCAGCATTTT. This chain joins TRBV7-2 and TRBJ1-5, with D uncertain. The CDR3 has 13 residues. Germline V CDR1 and CDR2: SGHTA, FQGNSA. Trimming stripped 6 bases from V and 4 bases from J, with 10 bases between.

V is TRBV19 and J is TRBJ2-5; 8 bases map to TRBD1. This CDR3 contains 15 residues. Germline CDR1 reads LNHDA; CDR2 reads SQIVND (reference sequence). Trimming removed 3 bases from V and 4 bases from J; junction bases left unmatched: 7. Here the CDR3 reads CASSIMAGGRETQYF. CDR3 DNA: TGTGCCAGTAGTATTATGGCAGGGGGCAGAGAGACCCAGTACTTC.

J is TRBJ2-6 and V is TRBV6-5; D uncertain. The CDR3 is 15 residues long. V was shortened by 0 bases and J by 0 bases, with 3 bases between the two germline ends. Germline loops: CDR1 MNHEY, CDR2 SVGAGI. The CDR3 loop reads CASSYSISGANVLTF. Here the CDR3 DNA reads TGTGCCAGCAGTTACTCCATCTCTGGGGCCAACGTCCTGACTTTC.

This chain links TRBV5-5 with TRBJ1-5, with D unresolved. Germline V CDR1 and CDR2: SGHKS, YYEKEE (reference sequence). The V end was cut by 0 bases, the J end by 2 bases, with 12 bases between. This CDR3 spans 16 amino acids. Here the CDR3 reads CASSLGRALGNQPQHF. CDR3 coding DNA: TGTGCCAGCAGCTTGGGCCGGGCACTCGGCAATCAGCCCCAGCATTTT.

This sequence joins TRBV28 and TRBJ2-7; TRBD1 might be the D (5 bases). Germline V CDR1 and CDR2: MDHEN, SYDVKM. V lost 5 bases to trimming and J lost 6 bases, with 11 bases between them. The length of the CDR3 is 12 residues. This CDR3 is CASSAQVLEQYF. The CDR3 nucleotides read TGTGCCAGCAGTGCACAGGTTCTCGAGCAGTACTTC.

A single count supports this clone. The chain combines TRBV10-3 with TRBJ2-1; D gene unclear. V lost 7 bases, J lost 7 bases, and 14 bases lay in between. The CDR3 sequence is 13 residues long. CDR1 and CDR2 (germline): ENHRY, SYGVKD. The chain's CDR3 is CAITLASVNEQFF. The CDR3 bases are TGTGCCATCACCCTGGCCTCGGTTAATGAGCAGTTCTTC.

CDR3 amino acids: CASRTGLGTGGGYTF. The DNA for the CDR3 is TGTGCCAGCAGAACCGGGTTGGGGACAGGGGGCGGCTACACCTTC. The rearrangement links TRBV6-1 to TRBJ1-2; 12 nucleotides line up with TRBD1. The trim removed 6 bases at V and 8 bases at J, leaving 10 bases unmatched. Germline CDR1 MNHNS, CDR2 SASEGT. CDR3 length equals 15 residues.

The CDR3 coding sequence is TGTGCCAGCAGACCTACGATGGGGCCCACCTACGAGCAGTACTTC. It is translated as CASRPTMGPTYEQYF. The V call is TRBV28, the J call TRBJ2-7; possible D gene TRBD1, 5 bases. Trimming pared 6 bases from V and 2 bases from J, leaving 17 bases between. Germline V CDR1 and CDR2: MDHEN, SYDVKM. The CDR3 is 15 amino acids.

This chain joins TRBV5-1 and TRBJ2-1; 7 positions agree with TRBD1. The CDR3 has 13 amino acids. Germline values: CDR1 SGHRS, CDR2 YFSETQ. Germline trimming cut 4 bases from V and 7 bases from J; bases unmatched to any gene: 5. Written as DNA, the CDR3 is TGCGCCAGCAGCCAGACAGGGAGTAATGAGCAGTTCTTC. It specifies CASSQTGSNEQFF.

The J gene is TRBJ2-7, the V gene TRBV2, with D possibly being TRBD2 (5 bases). V was cut by 8 bases and J by 0 bases, with 17 bases left in between. This CDR3 contains 15 residues. Germline values: CDR1 SNHLY, CDR2 FYNNEI. The DNA of the CDR3 is TGTGCCAGCTCACCTCTAGCCGCTTTCTCCTACGAGCAGTACTTC. Protein: CASSPLAAFSYEQYF.

The chain uses TRBV4-1 and TRBJ2-1; a possible D gene is TRBD2 (6 bases). The germline V gene encodes CDR1 MGHRA and CDR2 YSYEKL. Trimming pared 1 base from V and 4 bases from J, leaving 11 bases between. The CDR3 is made up of 15 amino acids. CDR3 bases: TGCGCCAGCAGCCAAGCTAGCGCTATATACAATGAGCAGTTCTTC. It encodes CASSQASAIYNEQFF.

Turning to this clone: Other DNA sequences in this sample translate to the same CDR3. The chain recombines TRBV4-2 with TRBJ2-7; 9 nucleotides line up with TRBD2. Germline V gives CDR1 LGHNA, CDR2 YNFKEQ. This CDR3 is built from 16 residues. J gave up 2 bases and V 3 bases, and 8 bases lay outside the gene matches. The CDR3 here is CASSQELAGKPYEQYF. CDR3 DNA sequence: TGTGCCAGCAGCCAGGAACTAGCGGGCAAACCCTACGAGCAGTACTTC.

This clone was picked up one time. V usage is TRBV2 and J usage is TRBJ2-2, with 8 bases identical to TRBD2. The CDR3 runs to 13 residues. The ends lost 10 bases at V and 5 bases at J; junction bases unmatched: 6. The germline V gene has CDR1 SNHLY and CDR2 FYNNEI. The CDR3 loop reads CATRRGATGELFF. CDR3 in DNA: TGTGCCACCCGGCGGGGGGCGACCGGGGAGCTGTTTTTT.

This clone was detected once. The chain uses TRBV14 and TRBJ2-7; D is unresolved. CDR3 length: 16 residues. V lost 3 bases and J lost 5, with 20 bases in between. Germline V CDR1 and CDR2: SGHDN, FVKESK. CDR3 sequence reads: CASSQEGSLYRNEQYF. The CDR3, as DNA: TGTGCCAGCAGCCAGGAAGGGTCACTCTACCGGAACGAGCAGTACTTC.

This clone was detected once. A junction boundary mismatches the germline segment, possibly from a read error. The chain couples TRBV7-2 to TRBJ2-3, with 10 bases fitting TRBD2. This CDR3 is 16 amino acids long. Per germline, CDR1 SGHTA and CDR2 FQGNSA. CDR3 residues: CASRLAGGTPTDTQYF. CDR3 coding DNA: TGTGCCAGCAGGTTAGCGGGAGGTACTCCCACAGATACGCAGTATTTT.